This entry is about one TCR beta chain. The germline CDR1 and CDR2 sequences are MGHRA and YSYEKL. With 4 bases removed from V and 1 base from J, the gap between germline ends came to 14 bases. The CDR3 has 15 residues. The PCR employed 60 Vbeta primers together with 13 Jbeta primers. The assay was immunoSEQ multiplex PCR, and TCRdb's table has in-frame clones only and misses some. This table has 50,000 or so clones, approximately 77% appearing once. The data stem from a study of cytomegalovirus exposure and HLA in healthy donors. The genes are TRBV4-1 and TRBJ2-7, with D unclear. This TCR came from a woman aged 50 to 60 in good health and CMV-seronegative. Sequencing was done on a sample of PBMCs. The CDR3 loop reads CASSPYEVKSYEQYF. The CDR3 coding sequence is TGCGCCAGCAGCCCATACGAGGTTAAATCCTACGAGCAGTACTTC.